These T cell receptor beta chains were read from a single sample in a study of T cell responses to AZD1222 COVID-19 vaccine. Generated by immunoSEQ multiplex PCR, the TCRdb table keeps only in-frame clones and is missing some. The table includes about 110,000 clones, over 85% detected once. The sample here was peripheral blood, taken on day 0 of MenACWY control vaccination. These receptors came from an adult in good health. Each CDR3 is given with its conserved first and last residue. A D gene is named only where the DNA matches it firmly. For some rows the clone size is stated as once, few or many, or as a class when expanded; others skip it.

j_call: TRBJ2-1
v_call: TRBV24-1
d_call: -
clone_size: -
cdr3_aa: CATSDTYRTDNEQFF

j_call: TRBJ2-2
v_call: TRBV9
d_call: -
clone_size: -
cdr3_aa: CASSVGPNTGELFF

j_call: TRBJ1-1
v_call: TRBV13
d_call: -
clone_size: -
cdr3_aa: CASSLRLGPANTEAFF

j_call: TRBJ1-1
v_call: TRBV7-9
d_call: TRBD1
clone_size: -
cdr3_aa: CASNLYQGAGAFF

j_call: TRBJ1-1
v_call: TRBV14
d_call: -
clone_size: -
cdr3_aa: CASSPLGANMNTEAFF

j_call: TRBJ1-6
v_call: TRBV27
d_call: -
clone_size: -
cdr3_aa: CASSPSGDYNSPLHF

j_call: TRBJ2-6
v_call: TRBV6-4
d_call: -
clone_size: few
cdr3_aa: CASSDRAGANVLTF

j_call: TRBJ1-4
v_call: TRBV5-5
d_call: TRBD1
clone_size: -
cdr3_aa: CASSVGGQSNEKLFF

j_call: TRBJ2-2
v_call: TRBV7-6
d_call: -
clone_size: -
cdr3_aa: CASSLRGGLNTGELFF

j_call: TRBJ1-6
v_call: TRBV9
d_call: TRBD1
clone_size: -
cdr3_aa: CASSSGTGVSPLHF

j_call: TRBJ1-1
v_call: TRBV7-6
d_call: TRBD1
clone_size: -
cdr3_aa: CASTDTGVTEAFF

j_call: TRBJ1-6
v_call: TRBV6-5
d_call: -
clone_size: -
cdr3_aa: CASRDSSYNSPLHF

j_call: TRBJ1-4
v_call: TRBV6-5
d_call: TRBD1
clone_size: -
cdr3_aa: CASRGQTNEKLFF

j_call: TRBJ1-1
v_call: TRBV19
d_call: -
clone_size: -
cdr3_aa: CASSMSWGQTEAFF

j_call: TRBJ1-1
v_call: TRBV12-5
d_call: -
clone_size: -
cdr3_aa: CASGWDDTEAFF

j_call: TRBJ1-2
v_call: TRBV15
d_call: -
clone_size: -
cdr3_aa: CATSREQGKGGYTF

j_call: TRBJ2-7
v_call: TRBV6-6
d_call: -
clone_size: -
cdr3_aa: CASSYGQGPEQYF

j_call: TRBJ2-7
v_call: TRBV28
d_call: TRBD2
clone_size: -
cdr3_aa: CASSPIGGEAYEQYF

j_call: TRBJ2-2
v_call: TRBV7-9
d_call: TRBD2
clone_size: -
cdr3_aa: CASSLGLAGLAGELFF

j_call: TRBJ1-5
v_call: TRBV5-8
d_call: TRBD1
clone_size: once
cdr3_aa: CASSFLRGTGGLLGNQPQHF

j_call: TRBJ2-1
v_call: TRBV5-1
d_call: TRBD1
clone_size: -
cdr3_aa: CASSPVTGSTYNEQFF

j_call: TRBJ1-5
v_call: TRBV9
d_call: -
clone_size: -
cdr3_aa: CASSLSGAGQPQHF

j_call: TRBJ2-7
v_call: TRBV6-6
d_call: TRBD1
clone_size: -
cdr3_aa: CASSRDSEAQYF

j_call: TRBJ1-1
v_call: TRBV9
d_call: -
clone_size: -
cdr3_aa: CASSVATGRSGNTEAFF

j_call: TRBJ1-5
v_call: TRBV6-1
d_call: -
clone_size: -
cdr3_aa: CASSEALRQGNQPQHF

j_call: TRBJ2-5
v_call: TRBV29-1
d_call: -
clone_size: few
cdr3_aa: CSVSTGHGGETQYF

j_call: TRBJ1-6
v_call: TRBV19
d_call: -
clone_size: once
cdr3_aa: CASKGNSPLHF

j_call: TRBJ2-1
v_call: TRBV4-2
d_call: TRBD2
clone_size: -
cdr3_aa: CASSQDSGGANEQFF

j_call: TRBJ2-4
v_call: TRBV7-9
d_call: -
clone_size: -
cdr3_aa: CASSSLAGLDKNIQYF

j_call: TRBJ2-3
v_call: TRBV24-1
d_call: -
clone_size: -
cdr3_aa: CATSDFRGDTQYF

j_call: TRBJ1-4
v_call: TRBV2
d_call: -
clone_size: few
cdr3_aa: CASADWGPNEKLFF

j_call: TRBJ1-1
v_call: TRBV27
d_call: -
clone_size: -
cdr3_aa: CASSLGQMNTEAFF

j_call: TRBJ1-5
v_call: TRBV7-2
d_call: -
clone_size: -
cdr3_aa: CASSMGGQPQHF

j_call: TRBJ1-6
v_call: TRBV18
d_call: -
clone_size: once
cdr3_aa: CASSLEGYSPLHF

j_call: TRBJ2-5
v_call: TRBV27
d_call: -
clone_size: -
cdr3_aa: CASSWKDCKETQYF

j_call: TRBJ2-3
v_call: TRBV28
d_call: TRBD1
clone_size: -
cdr3_aa: CASSPRQGPDTQYF

j_call: TRBJ2-6
v_call: TRBV3-1/TRBV3-2
d_call: -
clone_size: -
cdr3_aa: CASSQGIGGSGANVLTF

j_call: TRBJ1-3
v_call: TRBV28
d_call: -
clone_size: -
cdr3_aa: CAAEGVSGNTIYF

j_call: TRBJ1-2
v_call: TRBV19
d_call: TRBD1
clone_size: -
cdr3_aa: CASQTGTGPLGGYTF

j_call: TRBJ2-3
v_call: TRBV5-6
d_call: -
clone_size: once
cdr3_aa: CASSRGLGADTQYF

j_call: TRBJ1-1
v_call: TRBV5-1
d_call: -
clone_size: -
cdr3_aa: CASWGGTLNTEAFF

j_call: TRBJ1-1
v_call: TRBV5-1
d_call: TRBD1
clone_size: -
cdr3_aa: CASSRLPPGQGAVRMNTEAFF

j_call: TRBJ1-1
v_call: TRBV7-6
d_call: -
clone_size: once
cdr3_aa: CASSLSWNTEAFF

j_call: TRBJ2-1
v_call: TRBV10-3
d_call: TRBD1
clone_size: -
cdr3_aa: CAISGTGGLNEQFF

j_call: TRBJ2-7
v_call: TRBV30
d_call: -
clone_size: -
cdr3_aa: CASRDDSYEQYF

j_call: TRBJ1-3
v_call: TRBV7-9
d_call: TRBD1
clone_size: -
cdr3_aa: CASSADRDSGNTIYF

j_call: TRBJ1-6
v_call: TRBV27
d_call: -
clone_size: -
cdr3_aa: CASSLWSGSPLHF

j_call: TRBJ1-2
v_call: TRBV5-6
d_call: -
clone_size: -
cdr3_aa: CASSRQTGYGYTF

j_call: TRBJ1-2
v_call: TRBV2
d_call: -
clone_size: -
cdr3_aa: CASSEESNYGYTF

j_call: TRBJ2-7
v_call: TRBV5-1
d_call: TRBD1
clone_size: once
cdr3_aa: CASSPSTTGVDYEQYF